A single T cell receptor beta chain is shown here with its context. This clone was seen a few times. The specificity of this receptor is unknown. The record has no base qualities; no much larger clone is one base away. Other DNA sequences from this sample encode an identical CDR3 as well. The data derive from a study of shared clonotypes between healthy human individuals (dated by TCRdb to 2020 to 2022). For the study in its entirety: The cohort comprised a couple of women and a few men aged 18 to 49 years. The study deeply sequenced blood TCR repertoires of five healthy adults to estimate repertoire size and the extent of clonotype sharing between individuals. Leukapheresis yielded between about 0.9 and 10 billion PBMCs per donor. For each donor, three plates each were used for CD4 naive and CD4 memory, two plates were used for CD8 naive, and one plate was used for CD8 memory. To increase sequencing depth and limit assay-specific biases, different laboratories used diverse techniques to prepare libraries and sequence TCR repertoires. Points the paper makes about the study in general: Because the study included a small number of donors, the genetic and exposure-history diversity represented was limited. Sampling was restricted to blood, and TCR repertoires in tissue are likely to differ from TCR repertoires in blood. Sharing across four donors was observed for 5% to 6.5% of naive CD4, less than 4% of naive CD8, roughly 2.3% of memory CD4, and over 0.3% of memory CD8 clonotypes. Higher generation probabilities were observed for clonotypes shared by all four sorted-subset donors than for non-shared clonotypes. Naive subsets generally had larger estimated clonotype richness than memory subsets. Rarefaction of sorted-subset datasets indicated incomplete sequencing despite the large sequencing depth. Based on pairwise subsampling, the degree of clonotype sharing among donors was expected to be affected by sequencing depth.

The germline V gene specifies SGHTA as CDR1 and FQGNSA as CDR2. CDR3 length: 11 amino acids, cysteine to phenylalanine. Only the CDR3 region is kept as DNA, spanning 33 bases read in frame from base 1. Trimming costs V 2 bases and J 12 bases, and their ends lie 8 bases apart. Donors were healthy HIV-negative adults with no recently reported acute infections or vaccinations. Every donor was a Caucasian adult living in Nashville, Tennessee, USA. CD4+ T cells were enriched by magnetic negative selection, after which naive cells were positively selected on CD45RA and the negative fraction was taken as the memory subset. Blood was obtained by leukapheresis, after which PBMCs were separated by Ficoll-Histopaque density gradient centrifugation and cryopreserved in liquid nitrogen vapor phase. Purity and quantity of every magnetically sorted T cell population were checked by analytical flow cytometry. Genomic DNA was isolated from each sorted fraction and quantified by UV absorbance on a Nanodrop 2000c.

Using the deep immunoSEQ assay, TCR CDR3 regions were amplified from genomic DNA by multiplex PCR. Genomic DNA extracted from each cell subset was distributed evenly over all wells of several immunoSEQ 96-well plates, and each plate served as one replicate. For sorted subsets, approximately 200 ng of genomic DNA, equivalent to 30,000 or so T cell genomes, went into each replicate PCR. Purified libraries were measured with a Qubit 3.0 fluorometer, size-checked on a Bioanalyzer 2100, and measured again with the KAPA Library Quantification kit. Each immunoSEQ 96-well plate was sequenced on its own single-read 150-cycle Illumina NextSeq 550 flow cell. Concerning the study's data processing: Because the immunoSEQ output included only junctional sequences and no quality scores, the filtering could not be the same as the filtering used for full-length reads. Sequences were annotated with PyIR, a Python wrapper for IgBLAST v1.9, using IMGT germline references to assign V/J genes and CDR3. Any read was removed if the V/J assignment was weak (E-value above 1e-6), the CDR3 was missing, or the read contained stop codons, out-of-frame junctions, or ambiguous translated residues. V3J clonotypes were defined as sequences sharing the same inferred V gene, J gene, and CDR3 amino acid sequence. Percentage overlap between repertoires was computed as shared unique clonotypes divided by the size of the smaller repertoire. Richness of each repertoire was evaluated using RTK rarefaction, the Chao1 estimator, and Recon v2.1 estimates of unobserved clonotypes. Generation probabilities were computed with OLGA for all TCRbeta clonotypes obtained by the gDNA method from several donors. TCRdb's version of the immuneACCESS table is confined to in-frame rearrangements and falls short of the full clone set. An unresolved V gene accounts for under half of the shortfall where checked; the remainder is of unknown origin. V, J and clone size reflect that table, while D and trimming were determined from the DNA. This sample has 600,000 to 750,000 clones in its table, and roughly 78% of those were observed once. Approximately 1.8% of the sample lies in the top ten.

The source of this sequence is a woman in her twenties or thirties in good health. The rearrangement combines TRBV7-2 with TRBJ2-1; possibly the D gene is TRBD1, per 6 matching bases. The source material was memory CD4+ T cells sorted from blood. In the paper's terms, the cell subset or site label means: CD45RA-negative fraction. The DNA sequence follows: TGTGCCAGCAGCTTAAGAGGGGGGCAGTTCTTC. It translates to CASSLRGGQFF.